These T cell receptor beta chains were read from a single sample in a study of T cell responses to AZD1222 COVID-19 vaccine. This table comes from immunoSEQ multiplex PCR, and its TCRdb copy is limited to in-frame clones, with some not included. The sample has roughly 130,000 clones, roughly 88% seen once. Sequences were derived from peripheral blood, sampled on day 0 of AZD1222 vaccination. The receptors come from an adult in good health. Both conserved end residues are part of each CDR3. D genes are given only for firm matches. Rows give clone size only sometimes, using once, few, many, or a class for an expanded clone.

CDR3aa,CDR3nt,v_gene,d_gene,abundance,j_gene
CASSFARGKLFF,TGTGCCAGCAGTTTCGCCAGGGGGAAACTGTTTTTT,TRBV12-3/TRBV12-4,TRBD1,-,TRBJ1-4
CASSGPGTSIENIQYF,TGTGCCAGCAGCGGCCCCGGGACTAGCATCGAAAACATTCAGTACTTC,TRBV5-5,TRBD2,-,TRBJ2-4
CASSEPPRRSNNEQFF,TGCGCCAGCAGTGAGCCCCCCCGGCGGTCAAACAATGAGCAGTTCTTC,TRBV10-2,-,-,TRBJ2-1
CASRGGQGIDEAFF,TGCGCCAGCAGAGGGGGACAGGGGATCGATGAAGCTTTCTTT,TRBV5-1,TRBD1,-,TRBJ1-1
CASSAGSGAAGNTIYF,TGTGCCAGCAGCGCCGGATCAGGGGCGGCTGGAAACACCATATATTTT,TRBV9,-,-,TRBJ1-3
CASSLALGQFGNTIYF,TGTGCCAGCAGTTTGGCCCTGGGACAGTTCGGAAACACCATATATTTT,TRBV11-2,TRBD1,once,TRBJ1-3
CASSLAAGTGVSEQYF,TGTGCTAGCAGCTTAGCGGCCGGGACAGGGGTTTCCGAGCAGTACTTC,TRBV7-7,TRBD1,few,TRBJ2-7
CASSLVGAAGELFF,TGCGCCAGCAGCTTGGTAGGGGCGGCCGGGGAGCTGTTTTTT,TRBV5-1,-,once,TRBJ2-2
CASRPRQVLSGANVLTF,TGTGCCAGTAGACCCCGGCAGGTGCTCTCTGGGGCCAACGTCCTGACTTTC,TRBV27,-,once,TRBJ2-6
CASSLQGQNTEAFF,TGCGCCAGCAGCTTGCAGGGGCAGAACACTGAAGCTTTCTTT,TRBV5-1,-,-,TRBJ1-1
CASSVTIRDRGEGGF,TGTGCCAGCAGTGTAACGATCCGGGACAGGGGTGAGGGTGGGTTT,TRBV25-1,TRBD1,few,TRBJ1-5
CASSRPQGADTEAFF,TGTGCCAGCAGCCGACCCCAGGGGGCGGACACTGAAGCTTTCTTT,TRBV14,TRBD1,-,TRBJ1-1
CASSQDRRTGNSYEQYF,TGCGCCAGCAGCCAAGATCGACGGACAGGGAATTCCTACGAGCAGTACTTC,TRBV4-3,TRBD1,once,TRBJ2-7
CASVGGRGATEAFF,TGTGCCAGCGTAGGGGGCCGGGGCGCCACTGAAGCTTTCTTT,TRBV28,TRBD1,-,TRBJ1-1
CASSSRVFGGQPQHF,TGTGCCAGCAGTTCCAGGGTTTTCGGTGGTCAGCCCCAGCATTTT,TRBV6-5,-,-,TRBJ1-5
CASSARRGRSGANVLTF,TGTGCCAGCAGCGCTCGGCGGGGGAGGTCTGGGGCCAACGTCCTGACTTTC,TRBV27,TRBD2,-,TRBJ2-6
CATSSGSPYEQYF,TGTGCCACCAGTTCGGGGAGCCCCTACGAGCAGTACTTC,TRBV24-1,-,-,TRBJ2-7
CASSTGNTEAFF,TGTGCCAGCAGCACAGGGAACACTGAAGCTTTCTTT,TRBV28,-,-,TRBJ1-1
CASSDSTGDEQFF,TGTGCCAGCAGTGACTCTACGGGCGATGAGCAGTTCTTC,TRBV6-4,-,-,TRBJ2-1
CASSYGNGYTEAFF,TGTGCCAGCAGCTATGGAAACGGCTACACTGAAGCTTTCTTT,TRBV3-1/TRBV3-2,-,-,TRBJ1-1
CAWSVSGANVLTF,TGTGCCTGGAGTGTATCTGGGGCCAACGTCCTGACTTTC,TRBV30,-,-,TRBJ2-6
CASRDSWNTEAFF,TGTGCCAGCAGGGACAGCTGGAACACTGAAGCTTTCTTT,TRBV6-4,-,-,TRBJ1-1
CATSRTGGNTDTQYF,TGTGCCACCAGCAGGACGGGGGGAAACACAGATACGCAGTATTTT,TRBV15,TRBD2,-,TRBJ2-3
CASSVDRNLPLHF,TGTGCCAGCAGTGTAGACAGGAATCTGCCCCTCCACTTT,TRBV12-3/TRBV12-4,-,few,TRBJ1-6
CASSQNTGGSGNTIYF,TGCGCCAGCAGTCAAAATACAGGGGGCTCTGGAAACACCATATATTTT,TRBV23-1,TRBD1,-,TRBJ1-3
CASSTRDGTGELFF,TGTGCCAGCAGTACCCGGGACGGGACCGGGGAGCTGTTTTTT,TRBV27,-,-,TRBJ2-2
CASSFQGWREQYF,TGTGCCAGCAGCTTCCAGGGTTGGAGGGAGCAGTACTTC,TRBV7-2,-,-,TRBJ2-7
CASSLTLAGAGDGELFF,TGTGCCAGCAGCTTAACGCTAGCGGGGGCAGGGGACGGGGAGCTGTTTTTT,TRBV7-3,TRBD2,-,TRBJ2-2
CAIRDTGTSGNNEQFF,TGTGCCATCAGAGACACTGGGACTAGCGGGAACAATGAGCAGTTCTTC,TRBV10-3,TRBD2,-,TRBJ2-1
CASSQGAGVGSPLHF,TGCGCCAGCAGCCAAGGGGCAGGGGTTGGTTCACCCCTCCACTTT,TRBV4-1,-,-,TRBJ1-6
CASSQTVEAFF,TGTGCCAGCAGCCAGACCGTTGAAGCTTTCTTT,TRBV7-2,-,-,TRBJ1-1
CASSLGDNGKYEQYF,TGTGCCAGCAGTCTAGGGGACAACGGAAAATACGAGCAGTACTTC,TRBV28,-,-,TRBJ2-7
CASSSSRQRNLSPLHF,TGTGCCAGCAGCTCCAGCCGGCAGAGGAACCTATCACCCCTCCACTTT,TRBV7-9,-,-,TRBJ1-6
CASSLSEWGETQYF,TGCGCCAGCAGCTTGAGCGAGTGGGGGGAGACCCAGTACTTC,TRBV5-1,-,-,TRBJ2-5
CASSRSDATNEKLFF,TGTGCCAGCTCACGGTCGGATGCAACTAATGAAAAACTGTTTTTT,TRBV18,-,-,TRBJ1-4
CASSRNRNTGELFF,TGTGCCAGCAGCCGTAATAGGAACACCGGGGAGCTGTTTTTT,TRBV14,-,-,TRBJ2-2
CASSSQTSGSTRWYF,TGTGCCAGCAGCTCCCAGACTAGCGGGAGCACCCGCTGGTACTTC,TRBV7-9,TRBD2,-,TRBJ2-7
CASKGPGRQPQHF,TGTGCCAGCAAGGGGCCAGGGAGACAGCCCCAGCATTTT,TRBV6-5,-,-,TRBJ1-5
CASSYFSESGGETQYF,TGTGCCAGCAGTTATTTTAGCGAGAGTGGGGGGGAGACCCAGTACTTC,TRBV6-5,-,-,TRBJ2-5
CASSSGTGGWGYTF,TGCGCCAGCAGCTCGGGGACAGGGGGCTGGGGCTACACCTTC,TRBV5-1,TRBD1,-,TRBJ1-2
CASNNDRFETQYF,TGTGCCAGTAACAACGACAGGTTTGAGACCCAGTACTTC,TRBV19,-,-,TRBJ2-5
CASSQGYPGQPYEQYF,TGCGCCAGCAGCCAAGGGTATCCGGGACAGCCTTACGAGCAGTACTTC,TRBV4-3,TRBD1,-,TRBJ2-7
CASSVGGHSNTGELFF,TGTGCCAGCAGCGTAGGAGGACATTCGAACACCGGGGAGCTGTTTTTT,TRBV9,-,few,TRBJ2-2
CASRLQGNPNSPLHF,TGTGCCAGCAGACTACAGGGGAATCCTAATTCACCCCTCCACTTT,TRBV28,TRBD1,-,TRBJ1-6
CASSPGLANEQFF,TGTGCCAGCAGCCCCGGACTAGCGAATGAGCAGTTCTTC,TRBV13,TRBD2,-,TRBJ2-1
CASSPPSNQPQHF,TGTGCCAGCTCACCACCGAGCAATCAGCCCCAGCATTTT,TRBV18,-,few,TRBJ1-5
CASSLLYGYTF,TGTGCCAGCAGCTTACTGTACGGCTACACCTTC,TRBV7-9,-,-,TRBJ1-2
CAISELAGGTGELFF,TGTGCCATCAGTGAACTAGCGGGAGGGACCGGGGAGCTGTTTTTT,TRBV10-3,TRBD2,-,TRBJ2-2
CASSLTGVTDTQYF,TGTGCCAGCAGTCTGACAGGGGTCACAGATACGCAGTATTTT,TRBV6-5,TRBD1,-,TRBJ2-3
CASSLDPGRGHF,TGTGCCAGCAGCTTAGATCCTGGACGTGGACACTTC,TRBV11-2,-,-,TRBJ2-7
CASSSRLAGSQETQYF,TGTGCCAGCAGCAGCCGACTAGCGGGGAGCCAAGAGACCCAGTACTTC,TRBV2,TRBD2,-,TRBJ2-5
CASSAGLPLTDTQYF,TGTGCCAGCAGTGCCGGACTTCCGCTCACAGATACGCAGTATTTT,TRBV2,-,-,TRBJ2-3
CASSLADRAYGYTF,TGCGCCAGCAGCTTGGCCGACAGGGCCTATGGCTACACCTTC,TRBV5-1,TRBD1,-,TRBJ1-2
CASSMGWAPSYGYTF,TGTGCCAGCAGTATGGGGTGGGCACCTTCCTATGGCTACACCTTC,TRBV27,-,-,TRBJ1-2
CASSGGPGGETQYF,TGTGCCAGCAGTGGGGGGCCAGGCGGAGAGACCCAGTACTTC,TRBV2,-,-,TRBJ2-5